Following are 3 T cell receptor beta chains from one sample sequenced in a study of control samples from healthy donors and cancer patients. Method: immunoSEQ multiplex PCR; TCRdb's copy keeps in-frame clones and lacks some. The sample gives 160,000 or so clones, around 90% of which show up once; approximately 0.7% is in the top ten. The sequencing input was blood. All receptors derive from a woman aged 25 to 39 in good health.

In this sample, this clone turned up once. J is TRBJ1-2 and V is TRBV5-1, with D perhaps matching TRBD1 (5 bases). Germline V gene lookup returns CDR1 SGHRS and CDR2 YFSETQ. This CDR3 comprises 13 residues. The germline V and J ends were trimmed by 2 bases and 7 bases, with 12 bases remaining between them. CDR3 sequence reads: CASSLQAPSGYTF. The CDR3, as DNA: TGCGCCAGCAGCTTACAGGCCCCCTCTGGCTACACCTTC. The full variable domain, with the rest looked up from reference TRBV5-1 and TRBJ1-2, is KAGVTQTPRYLIKTRGQQVTLSCSPISGHRSVSWYQQTPGQGLQFLFEYFSETQRNKGNFPGRFSGRQFSNSRSEMNVSTLELGDSALYLCASSLQAPSGYTFGSGTRLTVV.

This clone was seen a handful of times. The CDR3 region has the DNA TGTGCCAGCAGCCAAGCATACTCCTTTCCCAACACCGGGGAGCTGTTTTTT. Protein product: CASSQAYSFPNTGELFF. The chain has TRBV3-1 (or the pseudogene TRBV3-2) and TRBJ2-2; D remains unclear. The CDR3 extends over 17 amino acids. Germline CDR1 reads LGHDT; CDR2 reads YNNKEL (reference sequence). V was pared by 1 base and J by 2 bases, with 14 bases between.

V and J are TRBV5-1 and TRBJ2-5; D may be TRBD2 (6 bases). The V and J ends lost 1 base and 5 bases respectively, with 9 bases between them. Per germline, CDR1 SGHRS and CDR2 YFSETQ. The length of the CDR3 is 13 residues. As DNA, the CDR3 is TGCGCCAGCAGCTTGCAGGAGGGGGAGACCCAGTACTTC. This translates into CASSLQEGETQYF.